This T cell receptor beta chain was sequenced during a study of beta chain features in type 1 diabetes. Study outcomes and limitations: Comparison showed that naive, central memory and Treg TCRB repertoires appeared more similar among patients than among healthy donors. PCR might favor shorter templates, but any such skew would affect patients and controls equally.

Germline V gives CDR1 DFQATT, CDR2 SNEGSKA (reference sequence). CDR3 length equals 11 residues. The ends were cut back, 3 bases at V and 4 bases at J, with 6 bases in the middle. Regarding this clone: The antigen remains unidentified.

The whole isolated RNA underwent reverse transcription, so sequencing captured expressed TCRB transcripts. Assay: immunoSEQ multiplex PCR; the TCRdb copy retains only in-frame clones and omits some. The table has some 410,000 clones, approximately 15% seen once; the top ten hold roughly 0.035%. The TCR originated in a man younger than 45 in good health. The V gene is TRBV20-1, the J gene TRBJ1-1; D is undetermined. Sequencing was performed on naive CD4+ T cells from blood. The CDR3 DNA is TGCAGTGCTAGCTTAAGCACTGAAGCTTTCTTT. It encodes CSASLSTEAFF.